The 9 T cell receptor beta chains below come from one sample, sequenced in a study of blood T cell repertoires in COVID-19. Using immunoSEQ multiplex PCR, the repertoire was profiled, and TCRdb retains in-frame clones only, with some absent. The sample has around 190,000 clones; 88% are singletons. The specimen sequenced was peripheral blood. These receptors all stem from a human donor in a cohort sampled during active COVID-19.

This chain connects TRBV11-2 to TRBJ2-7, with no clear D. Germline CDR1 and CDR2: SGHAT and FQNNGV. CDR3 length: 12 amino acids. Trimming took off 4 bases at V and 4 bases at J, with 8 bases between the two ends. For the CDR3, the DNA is TGTGCCAGCAGCTCTATAAGTTACGAGCAGTACTTC. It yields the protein CASSSISYEQYF.

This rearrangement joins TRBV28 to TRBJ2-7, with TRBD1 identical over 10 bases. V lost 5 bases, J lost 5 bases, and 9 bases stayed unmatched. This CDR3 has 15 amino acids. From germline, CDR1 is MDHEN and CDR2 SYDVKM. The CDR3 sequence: CASSIPGQGLHEQYF. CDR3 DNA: TGTGCCAGCAGTATACCGGGACAGGGGTTGCACGAGCAGTACTTC.

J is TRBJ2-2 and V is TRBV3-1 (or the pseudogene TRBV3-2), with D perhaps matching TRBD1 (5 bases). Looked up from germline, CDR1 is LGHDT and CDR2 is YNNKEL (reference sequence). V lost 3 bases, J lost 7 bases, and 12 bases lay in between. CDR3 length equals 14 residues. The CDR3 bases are TGTGCCAGCAGCCAGTCAGGGTCGGGCGGGGAGCTGTTTTTT. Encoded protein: CASSQSGSGGELFF.

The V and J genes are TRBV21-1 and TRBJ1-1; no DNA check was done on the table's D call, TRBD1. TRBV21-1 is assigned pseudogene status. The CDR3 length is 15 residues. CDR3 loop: CASSEEGQGGAEAFF. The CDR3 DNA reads TGTGCCAGCAGCGAGGAGGGACAGGGGGGAGCTGAAGCTTTCTTT.

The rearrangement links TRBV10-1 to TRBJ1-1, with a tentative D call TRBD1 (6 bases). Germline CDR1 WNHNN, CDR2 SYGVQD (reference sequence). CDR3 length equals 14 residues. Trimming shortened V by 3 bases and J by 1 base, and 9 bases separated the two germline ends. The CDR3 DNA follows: TGCGCCAGCAGTGACAGGGGCAGGAACACTGAAGCTTTCTTT. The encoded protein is CASSDRGRNTEAFF.

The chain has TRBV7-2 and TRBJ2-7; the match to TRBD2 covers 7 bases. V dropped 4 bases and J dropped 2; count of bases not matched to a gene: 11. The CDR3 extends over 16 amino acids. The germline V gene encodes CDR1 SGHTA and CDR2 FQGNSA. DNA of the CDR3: TGTGCCAGCAGCTCCTCGGGGGGATATAACCCCTACGAGCAGTACTTC. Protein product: CASSSSGGYNPYEQYF. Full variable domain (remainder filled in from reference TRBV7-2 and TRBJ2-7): GAGVSQSPSNKVTEKGKDVELRCDPISGHTALYWYRQSLGQGLEFLIYFQGNSAPDKSGLPSDRFSAERTGGSVSTLTIQRTQQEDSAVYLCASSSSGGYNPYEQYFGPGTRLTVT.

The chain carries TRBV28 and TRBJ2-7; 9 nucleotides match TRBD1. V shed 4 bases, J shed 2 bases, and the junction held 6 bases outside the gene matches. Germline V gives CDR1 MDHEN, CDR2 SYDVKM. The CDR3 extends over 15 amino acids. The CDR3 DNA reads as TGTGCCAGCAGTTCTCAGACAGGGGGTGCCTACGAGCAGTACTTC. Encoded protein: CASSSQTGGAYEQYF.

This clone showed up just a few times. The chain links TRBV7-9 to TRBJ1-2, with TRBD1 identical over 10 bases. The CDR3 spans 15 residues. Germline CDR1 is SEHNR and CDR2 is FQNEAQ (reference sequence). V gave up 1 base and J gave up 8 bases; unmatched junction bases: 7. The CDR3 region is CASSLDGTGVDGYTF. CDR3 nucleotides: TGTGCCAGCAGCTTAGATGGGACAGGGGTCGACGGCTACACCTTC.

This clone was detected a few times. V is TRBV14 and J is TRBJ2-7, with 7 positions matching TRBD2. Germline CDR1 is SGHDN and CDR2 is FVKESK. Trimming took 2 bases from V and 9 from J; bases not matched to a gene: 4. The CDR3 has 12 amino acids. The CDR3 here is CASSQTSVVQYF. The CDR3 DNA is TGTGCCAGCAGCCAAACTAGCGTGGTGCAGTACTTC.